The 20 T cell receptor beta chains below come from one sample, sequenced in a study of response to subunit inactivated influenza vaccine. MiXCR was run by TCRdb on the RT-PCR reads, yielding one entry per CDR3 protein. This sample has 650,000 to 800,000 distinct CDR3 sequences; roughly 13% occur once, and the top ten carry less than 9%. The sample here was PBMCs from blood, taken around 14 days before vaccination. These receptors all stem from a man in his fifties who received an inactivated influenza vaccine.

This clonotype was counted many times. This sequence joins TRBV5-1 and TRBJ2-5; 7 nucleotides line up with TRBD2. The length of the CDR3 is 14 residues. Germline CDR1 and CDR2: SGHRS and YFSETQ. Germline trimming cut 1 base from V and 2 bases from J; bases unmatched to any gene: 2. CDR3 sequence: CASSLSSGQETQYF. In DNA, the CDR3 is TGCGCCAGCAGCTTGTCTAGCGGACAAGAGACCCAGTACTTC. Full variable domain (missing parts from reference TRBV5-1 and TRBJ2-5): KAGVTQTPRYLIKTRGQQVTLSCSPISGHRSVSWYQQTPGQGLQFLFEYFSETQRNKGNFPGRFSGRQFSNSRSEMNVSTLELGDSALYLCASSLSSGQETQYFGPGTRLLVL.

This clonotype has only a few counts. J is TRBJ1-2 and V is TRBV20-1; 10 bases agree with TRBD1. CDR1 and CDR2 (germline): DFQATT, SNEGSKA (reference sequence). V shed 0 bases, J shed 4 bases, and the junction held 2 bases outside the gene matches. This CDR3 spans 14 amino acids. The CDR3 is CSARETGGAYGYTF. The CDR3 region has the DNA TGCAGTGCTAGAGAGACAGGGGGCGCCTATGGCTACACCTTC.

The V and J genes are TRBV5-1 and TRBJ1-1, with 8 bases fitting TRBD1. CDR1 and CDR2 (germline): SGHRS, YFSETQ. There are 13 residues in the CDR3. J was trimmed by 2 bases and V by 7 bases; bases with no gene match: 4. The CDR3 region has the DNA TGCGCCAGCTTCCAGGGGGCCAACACTGAAGCTTTCTTT. Its protein product is CASFQGANTEAFF.

The genes are TRBV12-3 or TRBV12-4 and TRBJ2-1, with D perhaps assigned TRBD1 or TRBD2 (7 bases each). This CDR3 region has 17 residues. Trimming took off 7 bases at V and 1 base at J, with 20 bases between the two ends. The CDR3 nucleotides are TGTGCCAGCACTTCAGGGGGGGGCGAGGGGTCCTACAATGAGCAGTTCTTC. Protein product: CASTSGGGEGSYNEQFF.

At least ten counts were recorded for this clonotype. The chain carries TRBV4-1 and TRBJ2-7; D is undetermined. The CDR3 is made up of 15 amino acids. V lost 1 base, J lost 0 bases, and 10 bases lay in between. The germline V gene has CDR1 MGHRA and CDR2 YSYEKL. The DNA for the CDR3 is TGCGCCAGCAGCCAAGTGATAGCCGACTCCTACGAGCAGTACTTC. It specifies CASSQVIADSYEQYF.

This clonotype was counted a few times. This chain uses TRBV25-1 with TRBJ2-7; D may be TRBD1 or TRBD2 (5 bases each). The V gene's germline CDR1 is MGHDK and CDR2 SYGVNS. This CDR3 is 15 amino acids long. V was shortened by 6 bases and J by 2 bases, with 17 bases between the two germline ends. CDR3 loop: CASRGQGATPYEQYF. DNA of the CDR3: TGTGCCAGCAGGGGTCAGGGAGCAACCCCCTACGAGCAGTACTTC.

In this sample, this clonotype turned up many times. The chain recombines TRBV20-1 with TRBJ2-1, with 9 bases lining up with TRBD2. The germline V gene encodes CDR1 DFQATT and CDR2 SNEGSKA (reference sequence). CDR3 length equals 12 residues. The CDR3 here is CTPTSGYNEQFF. CDR3 sequence (DNA): TGCACCCCGACTAGCGGCTACAATGAGCAGTTCTTC.

This chain links TRBV21-1 with TRBJ1-1. TRBV21-1 represents a pseudogene. The CDR3 totals 12 residues. The CDR3 loop is CASSIEDSEAFF. CDR3 DNA: TGTGCCAGCAGCATCGAGGACAGTGAAGCTTTCTTT.

This clonotype was detected ten times or more. The rearrangement links TRBV12-3 or TRBV12-4 to TRBJ2-4; 9 bases line up with TRBD1. V lost 3 bases to trimming and J lost 8 bases; unmatched junction nucleotides: 8. This CDR3 is 15 amino acids long. CDR3 bases: TGTGCCAGCAGTTTCTATGGGACAGGGATGGACATTCAGTACTTC. Translated: CASSFYGTGMDIQYF.

The rearrangement uses TRBV6-1 and TRBJ2-1, with 7 bases identical to TRBD2. The germline gives CDR1 MNHNS, CDR2 SASEGT. The trim removed 3 bases at V and 7 bases at J, leaving 9 bases unmatched. CDR3 length: 15 amino acids. The CDR3 loop is CASSDPGLNKNEQFF. CDR3 coding DNA: TGTGCCAGCAGTGACCCGGGACTAAATAAGAATGAGCAGTTCTTC.

The chain carries TRBV3-1 and TRBJ1-6; D is unresolved. Trimming shortened V by 5 bases and J by 1 base, and 9 bases separated the two germline ends. This CDR3 is 15 amino acids long. CDR1 is LGHDT and CDR2 is YNNKEL in the germline V gene (reference sequence). CDR3 coding DNA: TGTGCCAGCAGCTGGCAGCGGTCCTATAATTCACCCCTCCACTTT. Its translation is CASSWQRSYNSPLHF.

The chain employs TRBV30 and TRBJ2-1, with unresolved D. The V gene lost 0 bases and the J gene lost 10 bases, with 7 bases spanning the gap. The CDR3 has 11 residues. Germline assignment: CDR1 GTSNPN and CDR2 SVGIG (reference sequence). CDR3 sequence (DNA): TGTGCCTGGAGTGTACGGGCAGAGCAGTTCTTC. Translation: CAWSVRAEQFF. Looking up the rest from reference TRBV30 and TRBJ2-1 gives the full variable domain: SQTIHQWPATLVQPVGSPLSLECTVEGTSNPNLYWYRQAAGRGLQLLFYSVGIGQISSEVPQNLSASRPQDRQFILSSKKLLLSDSGFYLCAWSVRAEQFFGPGTRLTVL.

This clonotype was seen a handful of times. The gene calls are TRBV6-9 and TRBJ1-4; 9 nucleotides match TRBD1. This CDR3 is built from 15 residues. The V gene end was trimmed by 5 bases and the J gene end by 8 bases; junction bases not matched to a gene: 9. The V gene's germline CDR1 is MNHGY and CDR2 SVAAGI. The CDR3 nucleotides read TGTGCCAGCAGTGGACCGGGACAGGGACACGAAAAACTGTTTTTT. Protein product: CASSGPGQGHEKLFF.

This clonotype was detected only a few times. The chain combines TRBV9 with TRBJ2-7; 12 bases map to TRBD1. There are 14 residues in the CDR3. Trimming cost V 3 bases and J 5 bases; bases outside gene matches: 3. The germline V gene encodes CDR1 SGDLS and CDR2 YYNGEE. The CDR3 reads CASSAGTGGHEQYF. CDR3 sequence (DNA): TGTGCCAGCAGCGCCGGGACAGGGGGCCACGAGCAGTACTTC.

The rearrangement uses TRBV12-3 or TRBV12-4 and TRBJ1-6; maybe TRBD1 (5 bases). This CDR3 is built from 16 residues. Between the trimmed V and J ends, which lost 5 bases and 0 bases, there was a span of 11 bases. CDR3 DNA sequence: TGTGCCAGCAGTGCGGGACGGGGCTCCTATAATTCACCCCTCCACTTT. This translates into CASSAGRGSYNSPLHF.

V usage is TRBV3-1 and J usage is TRBJ2-7, with D perhaps matching TRBD1 or TRBD2 (5 bases each). The V and J ends lost 0 bases and 0 bases respectively, with 18 bases between them. CDR1 and CDR2 (germline): LGHDT, YNNKEL (reference sequence). This CDR3 has 18 amino acids. DNA of the CDR3: TGTGCCAGCAGCCAAGATACGTGGCAGGGACCGAGCTCCTACGAGCAGTACTTC. Encoded protein: CASSQDTWQGPSSYEQYF.

This clonotype was counted ten times or more. This chain uses TRBV4-3 with TRBJ2-5; D perhaps matches TRBD1 (6 bases). Germline assignment: CDR1 LGHNA and CDR2 YSLEER. The CDR3 covers 15 residues. V lost 0 bases, J lost 2 bases, and 10 bases lay in between. CDR3 DNA: TGCGCCAGCAGCCAAGAGTCCAGGGGTCAAGAGACCCAGTACTTC. It codes for CASSQESRGQETQYF.

The rearrangement uses TRBV5-5 and TRBJ2-2; D gene uncertain. Germline CDR1 and CDR2: SGHKS and YYEKEE (reference sequence). This CDR3 contains 13 residues. Trimming cost V 7 bases and J 3 bases, with 10 bases left between them. The CDR3 DNA reads as TGTGCCAGCGCTTTGCAGTACACCGGGGAGCTGTTTTTT. This sequence encodes CASALQYTGELFF.

This clonotype was found a few times. This chain joins TRBV6-2 or TRBV6-3 and TRBJ2-5, with 11 nucleotides matching TRBD2. V lost 6 bases to trimming and J lost 1 base; unmatched junction nucleotides: 7. The CDR3 is made up of 16 amino acids. Germline V gene sequence: CDR1 MNHEY, CDR2 SVGEGT. The DNA of the CDR3 is TGTGCCAGCAGCTCCGGGACTAGCGGACCCCAAGAGACCCAGTACTTC. Protein: CASSSGTSGPQETQYF.

V usage is TRBV27 and J usage is TRBJ1-6; D is undetermined. Trimming pared 6 bases from V and 4 bases from J, leaving 22 bases between. CDR1 and CDR2 from the germline V gene are MNHEY and SMNVEV (reference sequence). CDR3 length equals 18 residues. Here the CDR3 reads CASRVEGVNSMYNSPLHF. The CDR3 nucleotides read TGTGCCAGCAGGGTCGAGGGAGTAAACTCTATGTATAATTCACCCCTCCACTTT.